The following is a T cell receptor beta chain sequence with its context. Antigen unknown. The CDR3 has 17 amino acids. Germline V gene lookup returns CDR1 SGHTA and CDR2 FQGNSA. V shed 4 bases and J shed 8 bases, with 23 bases lying between them. These data originate in a study of shared clonotypes between healthy human individuals. For the study at large: Each donor had three CD4 naive, three CD4 memory, two CD8 naive and one CD8 memory plate.

Investigators divided CD4+ cells into CD45RA+ naive and CD45RA-negative memory subsets. Sequencing was performed with immunoSEQ multiplex PCR; in TCRdb, only in-frame clones are kept and a portion is missing. Of about 2 million clones listed, roughly 94% were seen once; the top ten hold under 0.15%. Study-level results: Clonotypes that were shared across a handful of donors made up around 5% of naive CD4 clonotypes. Incomplete sequencing of sorted subsets was indicated by rarefaction despite large depth.

V and J are TRBV7-2 and TRBJ1-4; D is unresolved. The sample was naive CD4+ T cells sorted from blood. Subset denoted: CD45RA+ positively selected. This clonotype was obtained from a man younger than 30 in good health. The CDR3 protein is CASSSTGGKEGQEKLFF. In nucleotides, the CDR3 is TGTGCCAGCAGCTCCACGGGAGGGAAGGAGGGTCAAGAAAAACTGTTTTTT.